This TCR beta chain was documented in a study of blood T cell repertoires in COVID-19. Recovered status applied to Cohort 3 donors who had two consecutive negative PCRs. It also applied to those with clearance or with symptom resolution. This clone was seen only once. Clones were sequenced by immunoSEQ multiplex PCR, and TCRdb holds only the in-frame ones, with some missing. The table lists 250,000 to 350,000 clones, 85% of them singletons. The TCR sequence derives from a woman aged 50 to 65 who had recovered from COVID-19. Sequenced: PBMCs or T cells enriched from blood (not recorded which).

The CDR3 is CASSFGTSTDTQYF. The CDR3 DNA reads TGCGCCAGCAGCTTTGGGACTAGCACAGATACGCAGTATTTT. J is TRBJ2-3 and V is TRBV5-1, with a possible D match to TRBD2 (6 bases). V dropped 2 bases and J dropped 0 bases, with 7 bases sitting between them. This CDR3 is built from 14 residues. Germline values: CDR1 SGHRS, CDR2 YFSETQ.